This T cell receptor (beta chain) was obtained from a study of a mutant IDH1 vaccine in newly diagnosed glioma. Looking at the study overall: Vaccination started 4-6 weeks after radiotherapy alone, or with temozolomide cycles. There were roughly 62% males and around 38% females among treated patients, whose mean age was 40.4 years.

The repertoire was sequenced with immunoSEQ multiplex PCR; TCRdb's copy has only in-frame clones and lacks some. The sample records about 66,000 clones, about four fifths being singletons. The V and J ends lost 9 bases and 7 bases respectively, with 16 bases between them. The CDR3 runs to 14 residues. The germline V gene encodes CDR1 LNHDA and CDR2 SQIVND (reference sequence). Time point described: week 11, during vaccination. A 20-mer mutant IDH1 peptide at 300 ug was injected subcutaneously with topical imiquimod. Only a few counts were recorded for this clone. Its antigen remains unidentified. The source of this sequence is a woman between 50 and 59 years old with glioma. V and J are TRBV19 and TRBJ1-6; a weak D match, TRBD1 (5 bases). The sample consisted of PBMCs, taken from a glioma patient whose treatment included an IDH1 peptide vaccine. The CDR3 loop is CASAPGRGNSPLHF. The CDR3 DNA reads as TGTGCCAGCGCACCGGGACGCGGAAATTCACCCCTCCACTTT.